This passage covers 14 T cell receptor beta chains from one sample sequenced in a study of OX40 agonist ivuxolimab in advanced cancers. Sequenced by immunoSEQ multiplex PCR; TCRdb stores in-frame clones only, minus some. The sample contains under 100,000 clones, roughly 89% of which appear only once. Sequencing was performed on CD4+ or CD8+ T cells sorted from blood, taken in a trial of the OX40 agonist ivuxolimab. These receptor sequences come from an adult with an advanced solid tumor such as melanoma, head and neck, liver or kidney cancer.

The chain joins TRBV5-4 to TRBJ2-1, with 7 positions matching TRBD1. Germline loops: CDR1 SGHNT, CDR2 YYREEE (reference sequence). J gave up 5 bases and V 0 bases, and 11 bases lay outside the gene matches. The length of the CDR3 is 17 residues. CDR3 in amino acids: CASSLAGLTGRHNEQFF. Here the CDR3 DNA reads TGTGCCAGCAGCTTGGCCGGGCTGACAGGGAGACACAATGAGCAGTTCTTC.

The chain links TRBV7-3 to TRBJ1-1; D is perhaps TRBD1 (5 bases). This CDR3 comprises 13 residues. Germline V gene sequence: CDR1 SGHTA, CDR2 FQGTGA. Trimming left V 5 bases short and J 8 bases short, with 15 bases between. CDR3 amino acids: CASSLTRRDEAFF. The CDR3 DNA follows: TGTGCCAGCAGCCTCACCCGCCGGGACGAAGCTTTCTTT.

This chain links TRBV5-4 with TRBJ1-2, with 8 bases identical to TRBD1. This CDR3 contains 17 residues. J was trimmed by 6 bases and V by 5 bases; bases with no gene match: 18. In germline, CDR1 is SGHNT, CDR2 YYREEE (reference sequence). CDR3 protein: CASSPEPGQGMTNGYTF. The CDR3 DNA is TGTGCCAGCAGTCCCGAACCCGGACAGGGAATGACGAATGGCTACACCTTC.

The V call is TRBV10-1, the J call TRBJ1-4; the D gene is possibly TRBD1 (5 bases). The germline CDR1 and CDR2 sequences are WNHNN and SYGVQD (reference sequence). Between the trimmed V and J ends, which lost 4 bases and 7 bases, there was a span of 7 bases. This CDR3 has 12 amino acids. The CDR3 spells CASSAGSEKLFF. In nucleotides, the CDR3 is TGCGCCAGCAGTGCAGGGAGTGAAAAACTGTTTTTT.

This chain links TRBV28 with TRBJ2-4; 8 bases line up with TRBD1. Germline CDR1 and CDR2: MDHEN and SYDVKM. V lost 4 bases to trimming and J lost 6 bases; unmatched junction nucleotides: 8. There are 15 residues in the CDR3. CDR3 protein: CASSSGQGRINIQYF. DNA for the CDR3: TGTGCCAGCAGTTCTGGACAGGGCCGAATAAACATTCAGTACTTC.

V gene TRBV19 combines with J gene TRBJ1-1; the D is unclear. The V and J ends lost 6 bases and 7 bases respectively, with 12 bases between them. The V gene's germline CDR1 is LNHDA and CDR2 SQIVND (reference sequence). The CDR3 contains 12 residues. The CDR3 reads CASRGLFDEAFF. The CDR3 nucleotides read TGTGCCAGTAGAGGGTTGTTTGATGAAGCTTTCTTT.

The chain employs TRBV2 and TRBJ2-7; TRBD1 is a possible D gene (6 bases). CDR1 and CDR2 (germline): SNHLY, FYNNEI. Trimming took off 9 bases at V and 2 bases at J, with 17 bases between the two ends. The CDR3 runs to 14 residues. Written as DNA, the CDR3 is TGTGCCAGTGTACAGGGAAATGGCGCCTACGAGCAGTACTTC. It encodes CASVQGNGAYEQYF.

V is TRBV5-1 and J is TRBJ2-1; D remains ambiguous. Trimming shortened V by 0 bases and J by 4 bases, and 11 bases separated the two germline ends. This CDR3 is 15 amino acids long. Germline-derived CDR1 and CDR2 are SGHRS and YFSETQ. The CDR3 here is CASSLVITVYNEQFF. The CDR3 DNA reads as TGCGCCAGCAGCTTGGTTATCACGGTTTACAATGAGCAGTTCTTC.

V and J are TRBV13 and TRBJ1-3, with D possibly being TRBD1 (5 bases). Trimming removed 2 bases from V and 2 bases from J, with 7 bases in between. Germline lookup yields CDR1 PRHDT and CDR2 FYEKMQ (reference sequence). CDR3 size: 14 residues. In nucleotides, the CDR3 is TGTGCCAGCAGCTTACCAGGGCCTGGAAACACCATATATTTT. As protein: CASSLPGPGNTIYF.

The CDR3 nucleotides are TGTGCCAGCAGCCCCCGGACAGGGGACGGAAACACCATATATTTT. This gives the protein CASSPRTGDGNTIYF. The chain links TRBV5-4 to TRBJ1-3, with 9 bases aligning to TRBD1. Germline-derived CDR1 and CDR2 are SGHNT and YYREEE (reference sequence). This CDR3 has 15 residues. V trimming: 4 bases; J trimming: 4 bases; junction bases outside the gene matches: 6. Full variable domain (remainder filled in from reference TRBV5-4 and TRBJ1-3): ETGVTQSPTHLIKTRGQQVTLRCSSQSGHNTVSWYQQALGQGPQFIFQYYREEENGRGNFPPRFSGLQFPNYSSELNVNALELDDSALYLCASSPRTGDGNTIYFGEGSWLTVV.

This clone was seen just once. The chain joins TRBV7-2 to TRBJ1-1; the D is unclear. This CDR3 contains 12 residues. CDR1 SGHTA and CDR2 FQGNSA come from the germline V gene. Trimming removed 1 base from V and 7 bases from J, with 7 bases in between. The CDR3 sequence: CASSLGVSEAFF. The CDR3 DNA is TGTGCCAGCAGCTTAGGTGTCAGTGAAGCTTTCTTT.

J is TRBJ1-2 and V is TRBV30, with 9 bases that match TRBD1. Germline V gene lookup returns CDR1 GTSNPN and CDR2 SVGIG (reference sequence). This CDR3 is 16 amino acids long. J lost 2 bases, V lost 1 base, and 8 bases had no gene match. In DNA, the CDR3 is TGTGCCTGGAGTGCCCTTGAGACAGGGGGGAACTATGGCTACACCTTC. It is translated as CAWSALETGGNYGYTF.

This chain uses TRBV7-2 with TRBJ1-2; no clear D. CDR1 and CDR2 (germline): SGHTA, FQGNSA. The CDR3 has 15 amino acids. V gave up 7 bases and J gave up 0 bases, with 15 bases separating them. CDR3 sequence reads: CASTPTSEPNYGYTF. The CDR3 bases are TGTGCCAGCACCCCAACGTCGGAGCCTAACTATGGCTACACCTTC. Complete variable domain (other parts from reference TRBV7-2 and TRBJ1-2): GAGVSQSPSNKVTEKGKDVELRCDPISGHTALYWYRQSLGQGLEFLIYFQGNSAPDKSGLPSDRFSAERTGGSVSTLTIQRTQQEDSAVYLCASTPTSEPNYGYTFGSGTRLTVV.

This chain links TRBV7-9 with TRBJ1-2; D is uncertain. This CDR3 has 14 residues. Germline V gene data show CDR1 as SEHNR and CDR2 as FQNEAQ (reference sequence). V was pared by 3 bases and J by 4 bases, with 12 bases between. CDR3 sequence (DNA): TGTGCCAGCAGCTTCTTACAGAGTTCCTATGGCTACACCTTC. Translating it yields CASSFLQSSYGYTF. Looking up the rest from reference TRBV7-9 and TRBJ1-2 gives the full variable domain: DTGVSQNPRHKITKRGQNVTFRCDPISEHNRLYWYRQTLGQGPEFLTYFQNEAQLEKSRLLSDRFSAERPKGSFSTLEIQRTEQGDSAMYLCASSFLQSSYGYTFGSGTRLTVV.